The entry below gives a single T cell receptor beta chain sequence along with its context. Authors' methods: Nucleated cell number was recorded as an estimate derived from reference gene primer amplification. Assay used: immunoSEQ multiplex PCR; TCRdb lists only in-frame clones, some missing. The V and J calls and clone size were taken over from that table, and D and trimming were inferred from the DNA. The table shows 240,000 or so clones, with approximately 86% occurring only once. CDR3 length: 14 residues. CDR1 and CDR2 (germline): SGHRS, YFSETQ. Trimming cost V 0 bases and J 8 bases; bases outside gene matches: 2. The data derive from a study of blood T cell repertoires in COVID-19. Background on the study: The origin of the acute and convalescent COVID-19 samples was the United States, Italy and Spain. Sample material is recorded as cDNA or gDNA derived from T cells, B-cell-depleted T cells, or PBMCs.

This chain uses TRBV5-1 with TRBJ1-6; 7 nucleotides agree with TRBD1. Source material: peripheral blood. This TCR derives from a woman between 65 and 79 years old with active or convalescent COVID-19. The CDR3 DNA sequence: TGCGCCAGCAGCTTGGGAGGGGGCGATTCACCCCTCCACTTT. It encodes CASSLGGGDSPLHF.